The entry that follows covers one T cell receptor beta chain sequence. The CDR3 contains 17 residues. Germline CDR1 and CDR2: SGHTA and FQGTGA. V was clipped by 5 bases and J by 2 bases; unmatched bases: 11. The sorted cells were lamina propria lymphocytes from surgical specimens, first isolated by density gradient. The data are from a study of T cell repertoires in ileal Crohn's disease. Libraries were prepared by immunoSEQ multiplex PCR; TCRdb keeps only in-frame clonotypes and omits some of them. The sample includes 2,000 or so clones, 74% of them seen just once. This TCR was sampled from an adult with Crohn's disease. Some clones in this sample may be carry-over from other donors' samples. The V gene is TRBV7-3, the J gene TRBJ2-3; 9 nucleotides agree with TRBD1. Sequencing was performed on CD8+ T cells from ileum. CDR3 loop: CASSISRDRVSTDTQYF. The CDR3 nucleotides read TGTGCCAGCAGCATAAGCCGGGACAGGGTGTCCACAGATACGCAGTATTTT. Drawing the rest from reference TRBV7-3 and TRBJ2-3, the complete variable domain is GAGVSQTPSNKVTEKGKYVELRCDPISGHTALYWYRQSLGQGPEFLIYFQGTGAADDSGLPNDRFFAVRPEGSVSTLKIQRTERGDSAVYLCASSISRDRVSTDTQYFGPGTRLTVL.